This T cell receptor beta chain was identified in a study of blood T cells in healthy people across ages. A J-beta primer mix and a sample-barcoded 5' primer were used in a second PCR of roughly 6 to 11 cycles. A single record per CDR3 protein comes from TCRdb applying MiXCR to the 5' RACE reads. The data show more than 1.4 million distinct CDR3 sequences, roughly 45% seen once. Germline V gene sequence: CDR1 SGHTA, CDR2 FQGTGA. The CDR3 is made up of 17 amino acids. Trimming took off 1 base at V and 0 bases at J, with 14 bases between the two ends. The J gene is TRBJ2-3, the V gene TRBV7-3, with D possibly TRBD2 on 7 matching bases. Source material: blood. This TCR was sampled from a woman between 18 and 29 years old in good health. CDR3 sequence: CASSLIGRGASTDTQYF. CDR3 coding DNA: TGTGCCAGCAGCTTAATTGGCCGGGGGGCTAGCACAGATACGCAGTATTTT.